This is a list of T cell receptor beta chains from one sample in a study of T cells in localized non-small cell lung cancer. Sequencing used immunoSEQ multiplex PCR; TCRdb keeps in-frame clones, though not all of them. The sample yields some 7,700 clones, about 90% seen once. Here the sequenced sample was peripheral blood mononuclear cells, taken before any cancer treatment. All receptors derive from an older male donor with stage II lung adenocarcinoma. CDR3s include the opening cysteine and the closing phenylalanine or tryptophan. D genes are given only for firm matches. A row's size may be missing; if present it is once, few, many or a size class.

V	size	J	D	CDR3	DNA
TRBV20-1	.	TRBJ2-7	.	CSALLEEQYF	TGCAGTGCCCTGTTAGAGGAGCAGTACTTC
TRBV7-2	.	TRBJ1-3	.	CASSLGPGQSLIYF	TGTGCCAGCAGCTTAGGCCCTGGACAAAGCCTAATATATTTT
TRBV18	.	TRBJ2-4	.	CASSPWAALAKNIQYF	TGTGCCAGCTCACCTTGGGCAGCTCTAGCCAAAAACATTCAGTACTTC
TRBV11-2	.	TRBJ2-1	TRBD2	CASSPPVGGGPRLNEQFF	TGTGCCAGCAGCCCCCCGGTAGGCGGGGGGCCCCGGCTCAATGAGCAGTTCTTC
TRBV19	.	TRBJ1-2	.	CASTPARGGYTF	TGTGCCAGTACCCCTGCGAGGGGTGGCTACACCTTC
TRBV9	once	TRBJ1-1	.	CASSVATQGTEAFF	TGTGCCAGCAGCGTAGCTACACAGGGCACTGAAGCTTTCTTT
TRBV7-2	.	TRBJ1-5	.	CASSLGGAGSNQPQHF	TGTGCCAGCAGCTTAGGAGGAGCGGGAAGCAATCAGCCCCAGCATTTT
TRBV21-1	few	TRBJ2-3	.	CASSLREDRGTDTQYF	TGTGCCAGCAGCTTAAGGGAGGACAGGGGGACAGATACGCAGTATTTT
TRBV7-2	.	TRBJ1-3	.	CASSFRGGAGNTIYF	TGTGCCAGCAGCTTTCGGGGAGGCGCTGGAAACACCATATATTTT
TRBV6-1	large	TRBJ2-1	TRBD2	CASSEGGGGYNEQFF	TGTGCCAGCAGTGAGGGCGGGGGGGGGTACAATGAGCAGTTCTTC
TRBV7-7	.	TRBJ2-1	.	CASSLSMGDLDNEQFF	TGTGCCAGCAGCTTATCTATGGGAGATCTTGACAATGAGCAGTTCTTC
TRBV5-6	.	TRBJ2-1	.	CASRPLRGNEQFF	TGTGCCAGCAGGCCCTTAAGGGGCAATGAGCAGTTCTTC
TRBV6-1	.	TRBJ1-6	.	CASSVMTGDNSPLHF	TGTGCCAGCAGTGTTATGACAGGAGATAATTCACCCCTCCACTTT
TRBV7-2	.	TRBJ1-2	.	CASSPGPGHGYTF	TGTGCCAGCAGCCCTGGTCCAGGGCATGGCTACACCTTC
TRBV5-6	once	TRBJ1-2	TRBD1	CASSLAGQGEGYTF	TGTGCCAGCAGCTTGGCGGGACAGGGGGAAGGCTACACCTTC
TRBV18	.	TRBJ1-1	.	CASSLRQDPSNTEAFF	TGTGCCAGCTCCCTCCGACAGGACCCCTCGAACACTGAAGCTTTCTTT
TRBV7-2	.	TRBJ1-2	.	CASSFDSDGYTF	TGTGCCAGCAGCTTCGACAGTGATGGCTACACCTTC
TRBV6-1	.	TRBJ1-1	.	CASSDWGGDTEAFF	TGTGCCAGCAGTGATTGGGGTGGTGACACTGAAGCTTTCTTT
TRBV5-1	.	TRBJ2-7	TRBD1	CASSVQGFSSYEQYF	TGCGCCAGCAGCGTACAGGGGTTCAGCTCCTACGAGCAGTACTTC
TRBV19	.	TRBJ1-5	TRBD1	CASSTTGVRGIISNQPQHF	TGTGCCAGTAGTACAACAGGGGTCCGGGGGATCATTAGCAATCAGCCCCAGCATTTT
TRBV9	.	TRBJ2-3	.	CASSVEDGRVTDTQYF	TGTGCCAGCAGCGTAGAGGACGGGCGGGTCACAGATACGCAGTATTTT
TRBV6-4	large	TRBJ1-1	.	CASSAKGENTEAFF	TGTGCCAGCAGTGCTAAGGGGGAGAACACTGAAGCTTTCTTT
TRBV11-2	.	TRBJ2-1	TRBD2	CASSFRGLADNEQFF	TGTGCCAGCAGCTTCAGGGGACTAGCGGACAATGAGCAGTTCTTC
TRBV10-3	.	TRBJ1-1	.	CAISESQGRLNTEAFF	TGTGCCATCAGTGAGTCGCAAGGGCGGCTGAACACTGAAGCTTTCTTT
TRBV4-3	.	TRBJ1-1	.	CASSQSLSTWPNTEAFF	TGCGCCAGCAGCCAGAGTCTCTCGACATGGCCGAACACTGAAGCTTTCTTT
TRBV7-2	.	TRBJ1-1	.	CASSHGVNTEAFF	TGTGCCAGCAGCCACGGGGTGAACACTGAAGCTTTCTTT
TRBV5-1	once	TRBJ1-6	.	CASSLERDSPLHF	TGCGCCAGCAGCTTGGAGCGGGATTCACCCCTCCACTTT
TRBV2	.	TRBJ1-4	.	CASSDGHFVLEKLFF	TGTGCCAGCAGTGACGGGCACTTCGTCCTCGAAAAACTGTTTTTT
TRBV18	.	TRBJ2-3	.	CASSSSSTDTQYF	TGTGCCAGCTCATCCTCTAGCACAGATACGCAGTATTTT
TRBV11-2	.	TRBJ2-7	TRBD1	CASSLDRGRGQYF	TGTGCCAGCAGCCTAGACAGGGGGCGTGGGCAGTACTTC
TRBV10-3	.	TRBJ2-2	.	CAISDERSQWDTGELFF	TGTGCCATCAGTGACGAACGGTCGCAATGGGACACCGGGGAGCTGTTTTTT
TRBV7-8	.	TRBJ1-4	TRBD1	CASSLDRGREKLFF	TGTGCCAGCAGCTTGGACAGGGGCCGGGAAAAACTGTTTTTT
TRBV7-2	few	TRBJ2-5	.	CASSLGLETQYF	TGTGCCAGCAGCTTAGGCCTGGAGACCCAGTACTTC
TRBV5-1	.	TRBJ1-3	.	CASSPASLSSGNTIYF	TGCGCCAGCAGCCCTGCGTCATTAAGCTCTGGAAACACCATATATTTT
TRBV7-3	.	TRBJ2-2	.	CASSLYSQNTGELFF	TGTGCCAGCAGCTTATACAGTCAGAACACCGGGGAGCTGTTTTTT
TRBV15	.	TRBJ2-5	TRBD2	CATSRVGRRGGQETQYF	TGTGCCACCAGCAGAGTGGGCCGTCGGGGGGGTCAAGAGACCCAGTACTTC
TRBV28	.	TRBJ1-1	.	CASSRPPIGEAFF	TGTGCCAGCAGTCGTCCCCCTATCGGTGAAGCTTTCTTT
TRBV10-3	.	TRBJ2-3	.	CAIAQGGADTQYF	TGTGCCATCGCCCAGGGGGGGGCAGATACGCAGTATTTT
TRBV2	.	TRBJ1-2	TRBD1	CATGGTGISGYTF	TGTGCCACGGGAGGGACAGGGATCAGTGGCTACACCTTC
TRBV6-4	.	TRBJ1-5	.	CASSEELGQPQHF	TGTGCCAGCAGTGAGGAGCTCGGCCAGCCCCAGCATTTT
TRBV5-1	.	TRBJ2-7	.	CASSSEIHEQYF	TGCGCCAGCAGCTCGGAGATCCACGAGCAGTACTTC
TRBV19	.	TRBJ2-7	TRBD2	CASSTPSTSGRPRGAYEQYF	TGTGCCAGTAGTACCCCCTCTACTAGCGGGCGACCCAGGGGGGCCTACGAGCAGTACTTC
TRBV7-6	.	TRBJ2-2	.	CASSLQVPGTGELFF	TGTGCCAGCAGCTTGCAGGTCCCGGGCACCGGGGAGCTGTTTTTT
TRBV20-1	.	TRBJ1-2	.	CSAKNNGYTF	TGCAGTGCTAAAAATAATGGCTACACCTTC
TRBV5-6	.	TRBJ1-5	.	CASSLTGSNQPQHF	TGTGCCAGCAGCCTGACAGGATCCAACCAGCCCCAGCATTTT
TRBV2	.	TRBJ2-3	TRBD2	CATPSGGQMTQYF	TGTGCCACCCCTAGCGGGGGACAGATGACGCAGTATTTT
TRBV5-1	.	TRBJ2-5	.	CASSFYGGQETQYF	TGCGCCAGCAGCTTCTACGGGGGTCAAGAGACCCAGTACTTC
TRBV9	.	TRBJ2-2	.	CASSVGTGELFF	TGTGCCAGCAGCGTTGGGACCGGGGAGCTGTTTTTT
TRBV6-5	.	TRBJ1-2	TRBD1	CASSQGWTGEDGYTF	TGTGCCAGCAGCCAAGGGTGGACAGGGGAGGATGGCTACACCTTC
TRBV30	.	TRBJ1-5	.	CAWSVQGRGNQPQHF	TGTGCCTGGAGTGTGCAGGGACGCGGCAATCAGCCCCAGCATTTT
TRBV6-4	.	TRBJ2-2	.	CASSTGTLNTGELFF	TGTGCCAGCAGTACCGGGACGCTGAACACCGGGGAGCTGTTTTTT
TRBV19	.	TRBJ2-7	TRBD1	CASSTPDRVGSYEQYF	TGTGCCAGTAGTACCCCGGACAGGGTAGGCTCCTACGAGCAGTACTTC
TRBV18	.	TRBJ2-7	.	CASSPNNYEQYF	TGTGCCAGCTCACCCAATAACTACGAGCAGTACTTC
TRBV11-2	.	TRBJ2-5	.	CASSLTPGKGETQYF	TGTGCCAGCAGCTTAACGCCGGGGAAAGGAGAGACCCAGTACTTC
TRBV6-5	once	TRBJ1-2	TRBD1	CASSYSIGTGSGYTF	TGTGCCAGCAGTTACTCGATAGGGACAGGGTCCGGCTACACCTTC
TRBV7-3	.	TRBJ2-1	TRBD2	CASSLTVGGSSYNEQFF	TGTGCCAGCAGCTTAACCGTTGGCGGGAGCTCCTACAATGAGCAGTTCTTC
TRBV11-3	.	TRBJ1-1	.	CASARKGVNTEAFF	TGTGCCAGCGCAAGGAAGGGGGTGAACACTGAAGCTTTCTTT
TRBV5-5	.	TRBJ2-7	.	CASSSDLLYEQYF	TGTGCCAGCAGCTCGGACCTTCTCTACGAGCAGTACTTC
TRBV5-4	.	TRBJ2-1	TRBD2	CASSWEGTGSYNEQFF	TGTGCCAGCAGCTGGGAGGGGACGGGCTCCTACAATGAGCAGTTCTTC